The 10 T cell receptor beta chains below were found in one sample sequenced in a study of CD8+ T cells in alopecia areata (dated by TCRdb to the late 2010s). Read against the paper, the sample's treatment or condition label means: oral pan-JAK inhibitor, 5-10 mg twice daily. The protocol used for the library was the immunoSEQ multiplex PCR assay. RNA was extracted from all samples and reverse transcribed into cDNA as template for TCR sequencing. Entries here come from immuneACCESS through TCRdb and include only in-frame sequences with V and J called. Some clones fail to appear in such tables; in the studies checked, an unresolved V gene covers under half of the shortfall, and the cause of the remainder is unknown. Here the sample has around 190,000 clones; around 64% occur a single time. Together, the top ten hold roughly 1.3% of the sample. The sequenced sample was CD4+ T cells sorted from blood, obtained around week 49, from a patient treated with tofacitinib. All receptors come from a human donor with alopecia areata.

The chain carries TRBV5-1 and TRBJ1-1; possibly TRBD1 for D (5 bases). The V end was cut by 5 bases, the J end by 0 bases, with 14 bases between. CDR1 SGHRS and CDR2 YFSETQ come from the germline V gene. The CDR3 has 15 amino acids. The DNA of the CDR3 is TGCGCCAGCAGAGGCTCCGGGACGGTGAACACTGAAGCTTTCTTT. This codes for CASRGSGTVNTEAFF.

The chain combines TRBV9 with TRBJ2-1; no clear D gene. Trimming cost V 7 bases and J 2 bases, with 7 bases left between them. Germline loops: CDR1 SGDLS, CDR2 YYNGEE. The CDR3 extends over 12 amino acids. The CDR3 spells CASSEAYNEQFF. The CDR3 DNA follows: TGTGCCAGCTCAGAGGCCTACAATGAGCAGTTCTTC.

This chain joins TRBV29-1 and TRBJ1-2; a possible D gene is TRBD1 (5 bases). The CDR3 runs 14 residues. Germline-derived CDR1 and CDR2 are SQVTM and ANQGSEA. V was pared by 7 bases and J by 6 bases, with 21 bases between. The DNA for the CDR3 is TGCAGCGCGATAGAAGCGGGGCGCCAGAATGGCTACACCTTC. Protein: CSAIEAGRQNGYTF.

The chain joins TRBV30 to TRBJ1-1; no clear D. Trimming removed 0 bases at V and 2 bases at J, with 16 bases between. Per germline, CDR1 GTSNPN and CDR2 SVGIG (reference sequence). The CDR3 extends over 16 amino acids. The CDR3, as DNA: TGTGCCTGGAGTGTCCAGTTAACAGACTTTAACACTGAAGCTTTCTTT. This encodes CAWSVQLTDFNTEAFF.

The rearrangement links TRBV7-2 to TRBJ2-6; D is possibly TRBD1 or TRBD2 (5 bases each). CDR3 size: 17 residues. In germline, CDR1 is SGHTA, CDR2 FQGNSA. With 2 bases removed from V and 0 bases from J, the gap between germline ends came to 11 bases. The CDR3 loop reads CASSLHGDLSGANVLTF. As DNA, the CDR3 is TGTGCCAGCAGCTTACACGGGGACCTCTCTGGGGCCAACGTCCTGACTTTC.

CDR3 residues: CASSERTNQPQHF. The CDR3 DNA is TGTGCCAGCAGTGAAAGGACCAATCAGCCCCAGCATTTT. The chain recombines TRBV2 with TRBJ1-5, with D unclear. The V gene lost 2 bases and the J gene lost 3 bases, with 5 bases spanning the gap. Per the germline V gene, CDR1 is SNHLY and CDR2 is FYNNEI. The CDR3 loop spans 13 amino acids. The full variable domain, rest sourced from reference TRBV2 and TRBJ1-5, is EPEVTQTPSHQVTQMGQEVILRCVPISNHLYFYWYRQILGQKVEFLVSFYNNEISEKSEIFDDQFSVERPDGSNFTLKIRSTKLEDSAMYFCASSERTNQPQHFGDGTRLSIL.

Here the CDR3 DNA reads TGTGCCAGCCTTAGTTTACCTAACTATGGCTACACCTTC. Translation gives CASLSLPNYGYTF. The chain has TRBV19 and TRBJ1-2; no definite D call. The CDR3 is 13 amino acids. Trimming removed 9 bases at V and 0 bases at J, with 11 bases between. Germline CDR1 LNHDA, CDR2 SQIVND (reference sequence).

The V call is TRBV4-2, the J call TRBJ2-7; D tentatively fits TRBD1 or TRBD2 (6 bases each). Germline values: CDR1 LGHNA, CDR2 YNFKEQ. The length of the CDR3 is 15 residues. V lost 3 bases, J lost 1 base, and 13 bases lay in between. The CDR3 DNA reads TGTGCCAGCAGCCATGTCGGGGGCAGATCCTACGAGCAGTACTTC. Amino acid sequence: CASSHVGGRSYEQYF.

V usage is TRBV30 and J usage is TRBJ1-2; D may be TRBD1 (6 bases). The CDR3 has 13 amino acids. The ends were cut back, 2 bases at V and 4 bases at J, with 11 bases in the middle. Per germline, CDR1 GTSNPN and CDR2 SVGIG (reference sequence). The CDR3 region is CAWSSDRIYGYTF. For the CDR3, the DNA is TGTGCCTGGAGTTCGGACAGAATCTATGGCTACACCTTC.

The chain combines TRBV11-2 with TRBJ2-7, with 7 bases lining up with TRBD1. Unmatched junction bases numbered 4, after V lost 5 bases and J lost 6 bases. The CDR3 sequence is 12 residues long. Germline assignment: CDR1 SGHAT and CDR2 FQNNGV. The CDR3 protein is CASSTRGLEQYF. For the CDR3, the DNA is TGTGCCAGCAGCACGAGGGGGCTCGAGCAGTACTTC.